The clone carrying this TCR beta chain was counted a single time. J was trimmed by 3 bases and V by 3 bases; bases with no gene match: 8. The CDR3 is 17 residues long. Germline CDR1 is SGDLS and CDR2 is YYNGEE. This sample was included in a study of shared clonotypes between healthy human individuals. Sequenced by immunoSEQ multiplex PCR; TCRdb stores in-frame clones only, minus some. The sample records a few million clones, roughly nine tenths being singletons. The sequenced sample consisted of naive CD4+ T cells sorted from blood. Stated subset: CD45RA+ positively selected. The clonotype comes from a man aged 18 to 30 in good health. The chain joins TRBV9 to TRBJ2-3; 12 positions agree with TRBD2. In DNA, the CDR3 is TGTGCCAGCAGCGACCTAGCGGGAGGGGGGGAGACAGATACGCAGTATTTT. Translation: CASSDLAGGGETDTQYF.